The source of this TCR beta chain is a study of T cell responses to AZD1222 COVID-19 vaccine. The method was immunoSEQ multiplex PCR; TCRdb's version includes in-frame clones alone and lacks a portion of them. This sample has about 92,000 clones; approximately 90% occur once, and the top ten carry about 3%. Sample: peripheral blood, taken on day 0 of AZD1222 vaccination. The TCR comes from an adult in good health.

The CDR3 spells CAISDGGLAFEQFF. CDR3 DNA: TGTGCCATCAGTGATGGAGGACTAGCATTTGAGCAGTTCTTC. The rearrangement uses TRBV10-3 and TRBJ2-1, with 8 bases identical to TRBD2. V shed 3 bases, J shed 9 bases, and the junction held 7 bases outside the gene matches. The germline V gene encodes CDR1 ENHRY and CDR2 SYGVKD. The CDR3 is made up of 14 amino acids.